This TCR beta chain was sequenced for a study of CD8 T cells in ankylosing spondylitis. Using its own MiXCR run on the 5' RACE reads, TCRdb lists one record per CDR3 protein. The sample holds about 280,000 distinct CDR3 sequences, around 20% seen once. This clonotype was seen more than once but under ten times. Germline-derived CDR1 and CDR2 are DFQATT and SNEGSKA (reference sequence). CDR3 size: 14 residues. V was cut by 4 bases and J by 2 bases, with 9 bases left in between. The source of this sequence is a male donor with ankylosing spondylitis or in good health (not recorded which). The sequencing input was blood, either unsorted or a sorted T cell fraction (not recorded which). The chain combines TRBV20-1 with TRBJ2-6; no firm D call. CDR3 sequence reads: CSAMVVAGANVLTF. In DNA, the CDR3 is TGCAGTGCTATGGTGGTGGCTGGGGCCAACGTCCTGACTTTC.